This T cell receptor beta chain was recovered during a study of blood T cell repertoires in COVID-19. The wider study: There were acute and convalescent COVID-19 samples, and they came from the United States, Italy and Spain. Sample material is recorded as cDNA or gDNA derived from T cells, B-cell-depleted T cells, or PBMCs.

Per the study methods: Reference gene primer amplification gave estimated nucleated cell counts. Sequencing was performed with immunoSEQ multiplex PCR; in TCRdb, only in-frame clones are kept and a portion is missing. V and J calls and clone size come straight from that table; D and trimming were deduced from the DNA. Of a few hundred thousand clones in the sample, 82% were seen once. Source material: peripheral blood. The sequence came from a woman in her late teens or twenties with acute or convalescent COVID-19.

The CDR3 region is CAISKTGNDYGYTF. CDR3 nucleotide sequence: TGTGCCATCAGCAAGACAGGGAACGACTATGGCTACACCTTC. The chain carries TRBV10-3 and TRBJ1-2, with 7 bases fitting TRBD1. CDR1 and CDR2 (germline): ENHRY, SYGVKD. The CDR3 runs 14 residues. Losses at the gene ends were 6 bases for V and 3 bases for J; bases not matched to a gene: 7.